This T cell receptor beta chain was profiled in a study of T cells after yellow fever vaccination. The V end lost 3 bases, the J end lost 0 bases, and 9 bases lay between the germline ends. The CDR3 is 15 amino acids. Germline V lookup: CDR1 SNHLY, CDR2 FYNNEI. TCR cDNA, made by 5'RACE template switching, carried an added universal primer site and UMIs. TCRdb passed the 5' RACE reads through MiXCR, listing each CDR3 protein once. The sample holds approximately 160,000 distinct CDR3 sequences, approximately 6% seen once. This clonotype was observed many times. Its antigen is currently unknown. General study results and limits: Re-detected after boosting: most primary clones, almost 97% of CD4 and 80% to 90% of CD8. Weaker overall, the secondary response nonetheless peaked faster (day 5 versus 15). Abundant clonotypes from the bulk population could contaminate FACS-sorted repertoires.

Sequenced material: CD4+ T cells sorted from PBMCs, taken on the day of the first yellow fever vaccination. This chain joins TRBV2 and TRBJ1-5; unclear D gene. The receptor was isolated from a man aged 18-30 years who received the YFV17D yellow fever vaccine. The CDR3 here is CASSDLGFSNQPQHF. The DNA for the CDR3 is TGTGCCAGCAGTGACTTGGGGTTTAGCAATCAGCCCCAGCATTTT.